This TCR beta chain stems from a study of a mutant IDH1 vaccine in newly diagnosed glioma. Overall study context: Prior therapy was radiotherapy, temozolomide, or both; most received both.

Clones were read by immunoSEQ multiplex PCR, and TCRdb kept only the in-frame ones, dropping some. The sample consists of approximately 79,000 clones, more than 80% of them appearing once. Germline-derived CDR1 and CDR2 are SGHAT and FQDESV (reference sequence). This CDR3 is 15 amino acids long. V lost 0 bases and J lost 3, with 12 bases in between. Regarding time point: week 23, last vaccination. Topical imiquimod was applied with each vaccine dose, which held 300 ug of mutant IDH1 20-mer peptide. Donors had new WHO grade 3 or 4 IDH1-mutant, ATRX-lost astrocytomas. Remarks on this clone: Its antigen is unidentified.

This chain uses TRBV11-1 with TRBJ2-7; the D call may be TRBD1 or TRBD2 (5 bases each). This specimen was PBMCs, taken from a glioma patient whose treatment included an IDH1 peptide vaccine. The clonotype was recovered from a woman aged 45-65 years with glioma. The chain's CDR3 is CASSLAQGRLYEQYF. CDR3 sequence (DNA): TGTGCCAGCAGCTTAGCCCAGGGACGGCTCTACGAGCAGTACTTC.